This T cell receptor (beta chain) comes out of a study of technical replicates of blood from a few donors. The count of this clone is one. The CDR3 is 14 residues long. Trimming left V 0 bases short and J 1 base short, with 7 bases between. Germline CDR1 reads SGDLS; CDR2 reads YYNGEE. The protocol was immunoSEQ multiplex PCR, while the TCRdb copy is restricted to in-frame clones and leaves out a portion. The profile shows some 30,000 clones, roughly nine tenths of them singletons. This sequence joins TRBV9 and TRBJ1-2; no definite D call. The source material was PBMCs. The sequence was collected from a human donor in good health. Some clones in this sample may be carry-over from other donors' samples. The CDR3 reads CASSVGGINYGYTF. CDR3 nucleotide sequence: TGTGCCAGCAGCGTAGGAGGCATTAACTATGGCTACACCTTC.